The 20 T cell receptor beta chains given below trace back to one sample, sequenced in a study of beta chain features in type 1 diabetes. Expressed TCRB transcripts were sequenced because the entire RNA isolate underwent reverse transcription. Only in-frame clones appear in the TCRdb table, and some are missing; sequencing was by immunoSEQ multiplex PCR. The sample yields fewer than 65,000 clones, roughly 60% seen once. Sequencing was done on a sample of Tregs from blood. These receptors came from a woman aged 18 to 35 in good health.

This clone came up a few times. The chain combines TRBV19 with TRBJ2-7; D not certain. Germline values: CDR1 LNHDA, CDR2 SQIVND (reference sequence). Trimming removed 3 bases at V and 4 bases at J, with 4 bases between. The CDR3 is made up of 11 amino acids. CDR3 amino acids: CASSIGYEQYF. CDR3 coding DNA: TGTGCCAGTAGTATCGGGTACGAGCAGTACTTC.

For the CDR3, the DNA is TGTGCCAGTAGTTGGGACAGCCTTTCGGGGAACTATGGCTACACCTTC. This gives the protein CASSWDSLSGNYGYTF. The V call is TRBV19, the J call TRBJ1-2; 7 bases line up with TRBD1. The length of the CDR3 is 16 residues. Germline V lookup: CDR1 LNHDA, CDR2 SQIVND (reference sequence). Trimming cost V 5 bases and J 2 bases; bases outside gene matches: 11.

Within the sample, this clone is medium-sized. The chain uses TRBV30 and TRBJ1-1, with 8 bases matching TRBD1. This CDR3 comprises 13 residues. Unmatched junction bases numbered 0, after V lost 3 bases and J lost 0 bases. Germline-derived CDR1 and CDR2 are GTSNPN and SVGIG (reference sequence). CDR3 nucleotide sequence: TGTGCCTGGAGGACAGGGGTGAACACTGAAGCTTTCTTT. Translating it yields CAWRTGVNTEAFF.

The J gene is TRBJ2-1, the V gene TRBV5-1; 8 nucleotides align to TRBD2. This CDR3 has 15 residues. Germline values: CDR1 SGHRS, CDR2 YFSETQ. V shed 2 bases and J 4 bases; nucleotides not matched to a gene: 5. The CDR3, as DNA: TGCGCCAGCAGCTTTCGGGGGGGCGAGTACAATGAGCAGTTCTTC. Encoded protein: CASSFRGGEYNEQFF.

Only a few counts were recorded for this clone. The gene calls are TRBV5-1 and TRBJ2-1; possibly TRBD1 for D (5 bases). Trimming took off 6 bases at V and 4 bases at J, with 17 bases between the two ends. The CDR3 has 15 residues. The germline gives CDR1 SGHRS, CDR2 YFSETQ. The CDR3 DNA is TGCGCCAGCACCCCCGGGTCAGGGTTTTACAATGAGCAGTTCTTC. It specifies CASTPGSGFYNEQFF.

This clone appeared a few times. The rearrangement joins TRBV6-6 to TRBJ1-2, with 9 bases that match TRBD1. There are 15 residues in the CDR3. Germline V gives CDR1 MNHNY, CDR2 SVGAGI (reference sequence). V lost 2 bases and J lost 5; bases outside the gene matches: 6. Here the CDR3 DNA reads TGTGCCAGCAGTTACCCCCCGGGACAGGGTTATGGCTACACCTTC. Its translation is CASSYPPGQGYGYTF.

As DNA, the CDR3 is TGTGCCAGCAGCTCAAGCTCACTGACAGATACGCAGTATTTT. Encoded protein: CASSSSSLTDTQYF. The rearrangement links TRBV7-3 to TRBJ2-3; D not certain. Per germline, CDR1 SGHTA and CDR2 FQGTGA. The CDR3 spans 14 residues. V dropped 4 bases and J dropped 3 bases, with 11 bases sitting between them.

This clone was seen once. J is TRBJ1-2 and V is TRBV7-2; 7 bases match TRBD1. Per the germline V gene, CDR1 is SGHTA and CDR2 is FQGNSA. CDR3 size: 15 residues. Trimming took 4 bases from V and 6 from J; bases not matched to a gene: 11. The CDR3 DNA is TGTGCCAGCAGCTACTCTCCCGGGACAGCCAATGGCTACACCTTC. This translates into CASSYSPGTANGYTF.

This clone was seen once. V is TRBV10-3 and J is TRBJ2-5; TRBD2 might be the D (6 bases). The V end lost 5 bases, the J end lost 0 bases, and 13 bases lay between the germline ends. Germline V lookup: CDR1 ENHRY, CDR2 SYGVKD. The CDR3 sequence is 15 residues long. The CDR3: CAISTSRGYQETQYF. The CDR3 bases are TGTGCCATCAGTACTAGCCGAGGGTACCAAGAGACCCAGTACTTC.

This clone appeared a few times. The chain couples TRBV7-9 to TRBJ2-2; D unclear. Germline V CDR1 and CDR2: SEHNR, FQNEAQ (reference sequence). V shed 0 bases and J shed 4 bases, with 12 bases lying between them. The CDR3 contains 16 residues. The CDR3 here is CASSLAAVLGTGELFF. The CDR3 nucleotides read TGTGCCAGCAGCTTAGCGGCGGTCCTTGGCACCGGGGAGCTGTTTTTT. Using reference TRBV7-9 and TRBJ2-2 for the parts outside the CDR3, the full variable domain is DTGVSQNPRHKITKRGQNVTFRCDPISEHNRLYWYRQTLGQGPEFLTYFQNEAQLEKSRLLSDRFSAERPKGSFSTLEIQRTEQGDSAMYLCASSLAAVLGTGELFFGEGSRLTVL.

The rearrangement uses TRBV19 and TRBJ1-3, with D unresolved. The germline V gene has CDR1 LNHDA and CDR2 SQIVND (reference sequence). This CDR3 spans 14 amino acids. V lost 7 bases, J lost 2 bases, and 12 bases lay in between. The CDR3 protein is CASKGGDAGNTIYF. Here the CDR3 DNA reads TGTGCCAGTAAGGGCGGGGATGCTGGAAACACCATATATTTT.

This clone has just a few counts. This chain connects TRBV5-1 to TRBJ1-5; D perhaps matches TRBD1 (5 bases). Germline V gives CDR1 SGHRS, CDR2 YFSETQ. The CDR3 is 13 residues long. V lost 0 bases, J lost 7 bases, and 8 bases lay in between. CDR3 residues: CASSLGAGQPQHF. CDR3 nucleotide sequence: TGCGCCAGCAGCTTGGGGGCAGGGCAGCCCCAGCATTTT.

The genes are TRBV5-1 and TRBJ1-1; D may be TRBD1 (5 bases). The CDR3 length is 14 residues. V lost 0 bases, J lost 1 base, and 7 bases lay in between. Per germline, CDR1 SGHRS and CDR2 YFSETQ. CDR3 loop: CASSLGGENTEAFF. For the CDR3, the DNA is TGCGCCAGCAGCTTGGGGGGGGAGAACACTGAAGCTTTCTTT.

The V call is TRBV7-9, the J call TRBJ2-1; TRBD2 aligns across 8 bases. CDR3 length: 17 residues. V shed 0 bases and J 2 bases; nucleotides not matched to a gene: 6. CDR1 and CDR2 from the germline V gene are SEHNR and FQNEAQ (reference sequence). The CDR3 nucleotides are TGTGCCAGCAGCTTAGCAAGTAGGGGACTAGCCTACAATGAGCAGTTCTTC. Protein: CASSLASRGLAYNEQFF.

A few counts support this clone. This chain joins TRBV19 and TRBJ1-5; D call uncertain. Per germline, CDR1 LNHDA and CDR2 SQIVND (reference sequence). Trimming took 3 bases from V and 2 from J, leaving 17 bases between them. CDR3 length equals 17 residues. The CDR3 DNA reads as TGTGCCAGTAGTATTGGTTGGGCCCAGAGGGGCAATCAGCCCCAGCATTTT. Amino acids: CASSIGWAQRGNQPQHF.

This chain joins TRBV5-1 and TRBJ2-2; tentative D call: TRBD2 (6 bases). Germline assignment: CDR1 SGHRS and CDR2 YFSETQ. V lost 4 bases and J 4 bases, leaving 14 bases between the germline ends. This CDR3 has 15 residues. The CDR3 is CASSGGRGFTGELFF. The CDR3 coding sequence is TGCGCCAGCAGCGGCGGGCGGGGCTTCACCGGGGAGCTGTTTTTT.

This clone was seen a few times. V gene TRBV30 combines with J gene TRBJ2-1; D possibly corresponds to TRBD2 (7 bases). Germline V CDR1 and CDR2: GTSNPN, SVGIG (reference sequence). The CDR3 extends over 13 amino acids. Trimming cost V 2 bases and J 5 bases, with 10 bases left between them. Written as DNA, the CDR3 is TGTGCCTGGAGTCGGGGGGCGGACAATGAGCAGTTCTTC. Its translation is CAWSRGADNEQFF.

The J gene is TRBJ1-1, the V gene TRBV7-9; TRBD1 matches at 8 bases. The trim removed 1 base at V and 1 base at J, leaving 8 bases unmatched. Germline V gene lookup returns CDR1 SEHNR and CDR2 FQNEAQ (reference sequence). The CDR3 covers 17 residues. In DNA form, the CDR3 reads TGTGCCAGCAGCTTAGGGAAGGACAGGGCCGCGAACACTGAAGCTTTCTTT. Residues: CASSLGKDRAANTEAFF.

This sequence joins TRBV4-1 and TRBJ2-7; TRBD2 agrees at 7 bases. The CDR3 sequence is 18 residues long. The V segment lost 2 bases and the J segment 2 bases; nucleotides outside the gene matches: 15. Germline CDR1 MGHRA, CDR2 YSYEKL. The CDR3 spells CASSQRAPPTSSPYEQYF. The CDR3 DNA reads TGCGCCAGCAGCCAAAGGGCACCCCCGACTAGCAGCCCCTACGAGCAGTACTTC.

The chain combines TRBV6-6 with TRBJ2-7, with a weak D call TRBD1 (6 bases). The germline V and J ends were trimmed by 6 bases and 3 bases, with 15 bases remaining between them. This CDR3 region has 14 residues. Germline CDR1 and CDR2: MNHNY and SVGAGI (reference sequence). The CDR3 DNA reads as TGTGCCAGCAGCTCTAACCGGGACATCTACGAGCAGTACTTC. Translated: CASSSNRDIYEQYF.